One sample yielded the 24 T cell receptor beta chains listed below, sequenced in a study of T cells after yellow fever vaccination. Using its own MiXCR run on the 5' RACE reads, TCRdb lists one record per CDR3 protein. The sample shows approximately 550,000 distinct CDR3 sequences, over 15% of them seen only once. Specimen: PBMCs, collected 15 days after the yellow fever booster vaccination. The receptors originated from a man aged 30 to 45 who received the YFV17D yellow fever vaccine.

This chain joins TRBV5-1 and TRBJ1-2; possibly TRBD1 for D (6 bases). The CDR3 covers 14 residues. Trimming cost V 0 bases and J 7 bases, with 13 bases left between them. The germline V gene has CDR1 SGHRS and CDR2 YFSETQ. This chain's CDR3 is CASSLDRVTSGYTF. The DNA of the CDR3 is TGCGCCAGCAGCTTGGACAGGGTAACAAGTGGCTACACCTTC.

The V and J genes are TRBV4-3 and TRBJ2-1, with TRBD2 as a possible D gene (6 bases). V gave up 3 bases and J gave up 4 bases, with 16 bases separating them. The CDR3 is 16 residues long. Per the germline V gene, CDR1 is LGHNA and CDR2 is YSLEER. CDR3: CASSQNEPSEYNEQFF. CDR3 in DNA: TGCGCCAGCAGCCAGAACGAGCCTAGCGAGTACAATGAGCAGTTCTTC.

This clonotype was seen a handful of times. This chain uses TRBV6-5 with TRBJ2-1; 7 bases are shared with TRBD2. Germline V lookup: CDR1 MNHEY, CDR2 SVGAGI. Trimming at V came to 3 bases and at J to 3 bases, leaving 5 bases not matched to a gene. This CDR3 region has 15 residues. As DNA, the CDR3 is TGTGCCAGCAGTTATAAAAGCGGGGACTACAATGAGCAGTTCTTC. This translates into CASSYKSGDYNEQFF.

This clonotype has just a few counts. The chain carries TRBV12-3 or TRBV12-4 and TRBJ2-7; 7 bases map to TRBD1. CDR3 length equals 14 residues. V lost 7 bases and J lost 3; bases outside the gene matches: 9. CDR3 bases: TGTGCCAGCACCCTCGGGACAGTCCGCTACGAGCAGTACTTC. Translated: CASTLGTVRYEQYF.

Remarks on this clonotype: The conserved closing phenylalanine or tryptophan is absent in this CDR3, likely reflecting a read error. The chain recombines TRBV7-2 with TRBJ2-3; D possibly corresponds to TRBD2 (6 bases). V was trimmed by 4 bases and J by 8 bases, leaving 13 bases between them. The germline CDR1 and CDR2 sequences are SGHTA and FQGNSA. The CDR3 sequence is 13 residues long. The CDR3 sequence is CASSWDGRGTQYL. The CDR3 coding sequence is TGTGCCAGCAGCTGGGACGGGCGGGGTACGCAGTATCTT.

This rearrangement joins TRBV25-1 to TRBJ2-3, with 12 bases that match TRBD2. V was pared by 5 bases and J by 5 bases, with 5 bases of the junction left unmatched. Germline V gene sequence: CDR1 MGHDK, CDR2 SYGVNS. The CDR3 runs 15 residues. The CDR3 is CASSLAGGPGDTQYF. The CDR3 nucleotides are TGTGCCAGCAGTCTAGCGGGAGGGCCGGGAGATACGCAGTATTTT.

The chain recombines TRBV12-3 or TRBV12-4 with TRBJ1-1; 7 bases fit TRBD1. Trimming took 6 bases from V and 8 from J; bases not matched to a gene: 6. The CDR3 extends over 12 amino acids. CDR3 amino acids: CASRAWDSEAFF. The CDR3 nucleotides read TGTGCCAGCAGGGCTTGGGACAGCGAAGCTTTCTTT.

The J gene is TRBJ2-7, the V gene TRBV12-3 or TRBV12-4; 7 bases are a match to TRBD1. The V gene end was trimmed by 7 bases and the J gene end by 3 bases; junction bases not matched to a gene: 9. The length of the CDR3 is 14 residues. CDR3 in amino acids: CASKLQGSYYEQYF. The CDR3 DNA reads as TGTGCCAGCAAGCTACAGGGGTCCTACTACGAGCAGTACTTC.

This chain uses TRBV20-1 with TRBJ2-3; D remains unclear. The CDR3 loop spans 15 amino acids. The V end was cut by 0 bases, the J end by 2 bases, with 12 bases between. CDR1 is DFQATT and CDR2 is SNEGSKA in the germline V gene (reference sequence). DNA for the CDR3: TGCAGTGCTAGAGAATCGACGGGCCTCACAGATACGCAGTATTTT. It is translated as CSARESTGLTDTQYF.

The chain carries TRBV7-8 and TRBJ1-6; 10 bases match TRBD1. There are 15 residues in the CDR3. The V and J ends lost 1 base and 8 bases, in that order; junction bases with no gene match: 2. The germline V gene encodes CDR1 SGHVS and CDR2 FQNEAQ. The CDR3 loop is CASSLVGQGYSPLHF. As DNA, the CDR3 is TGTGCCAGCAGCTTAGTGGGACAGGGGTATTCACCCCTCCACTTT.

The sample holds a few counts of this clonotype. The V and J genes are TRBV27 and TRBJ2-7, with D possibly called TRBD1 or TRBD2 (5 bases each). The V gene lost 4 bases and the J gene lost 6 bases, with 13 bases spanning the gap. Germline CDR1 MNHEY, CDR2 SMNVEV (reference sequence). The CDR3 totals 13 residues. CDR3 in amino acids: CASSWDHGSEQYF. CDR3 coding DNA: TGTGCCAGCAGTTGGGACCACGGCTCCGAGCAGTACTTC.

This clonotype has only a few counts. The rearrangement uses TRBV5-6 and TRBJ2-1; 10 bases fit TRBD2. The germline gives CDR1 SGHDT, CDR2 YYEEEE. The trim removed 1 base at V and 6 bases at J, leaving 4 bases unmatched. The CDR3 sequence is 15 residues long. CDR3 bases: TGTGCCAGCAGCTTGATTAGCGGGAGGATCAATGAGCAGTTCTTC. It translates to CASSLISGRINEQFF.

This clonotype was found a few times. The V call is TRBV4-3, the J call TRBJ2-7, with TRBD1 matching over 8 bases. CDR3 length: 15 residues. Germline values: CDR1 LGHNA, CDR2 YSLEER. The ends lost 1 base at V and 2 bases at J; junction bases unmatched: 4. The CDR3 spells CASSQGQGTPYEQYF. In DNA, the CDR3 is TGCGCCAGCAGCCAAGGACAGGGGACCCCCTACGAGCAGTACTTC.

V and J are TRBV3-1 and TRBJ2-7; possibly TRBD1 for D (6 bases). The CDR3 sequence is 14 residues long. Trimming removed 0 bases at V and 4 bases at J, with 10 bases between. Per the germline V gene, CDR1 is LGHDT and CDR2 is YNNKEL (reference sequence). CDR3: CASSQERTVYEQYF. The CDR3 region has the DNA TGTGCCAGCAGCCAAGAGCGGACAGTTTACGAGCAGTACTTC.

This clonotype was seen a few times. The rearrangement links TRBV6-5 to TRBJ2-3, with 8 bases identical to TRBD1. This CDR3 has 14 amino acids. The V and J ends lost 8 bases and 2 bases, in that order; junction bases with no gene match: 6. Germline CDR1 reads MNHEY; CDR2 reads SVGAGI. The CDR3 DNA reads TGTGCCAGCGGGTGGACAGGGTACACAGATACGCAGTATTTT. This translates into CASGWTGYTDTQYF.

The chain is built from TRBV3-1 and TRBJ1-2; D gene ambiguous. V lost 0 bases, J lost 6 bases, and 17 bases lay in between. The germline V gene encodes CDR1 LGHDT and CDR2 YNNKEL (reference sequence). The CDR3 is 16 residues long. The CDR3 loop reads CASSQETAYKGDGYTF. In DNA, the CDR3 is TGTGCCAGCAGCCAAGAAACGGCCTATAAGGGCGATGGCTACACCTTC.

The rearrangement uses TRBV7-2 and TRBJ2-7, with TRBD2 identical over 9 bases. The CDR3 has 16 amino acids. Germline V gives CDR1 SGHTA, CDR2 FQGNSA. V lost 2 bases, J lost 4 bases, and 9 bases stayed unmatched. CDR3 sequence (DNA): TGTGCCAGCAGCTTAATAGCGGGAGCGGCGGGTTACGAGCAGTACTTC. Protein: CASSLIAGAAGYEQYF.

The sample holds a few counts of this clonotype. The chain has TRBV11-2 and TRBJ2-7; 10 bases are shared with TRBD2. Losses at the gene ends were 3 bases for V and 6 bases for J; bases not matched to a gene: 11. There are 16 residues in the CDR3. CDR1 SGHAT and CDR2 FQNNGV come from the germline V gene. The CDR3 bases are TGTGCCAGCAGCTTCCCCTTAGCGGGAGGCACGTCCGAGCAGTACTTC. Protein product: CASSFPLAGGTSEQYF.

In its sample, this clonotype was seen many times. V is TRBV27 and J is TRBJ1-1; D might be TRBD1 (5 bases). Germline assignment: CDR1 MNHEY and CDR2 SMNVEV (reference sequence). The ends were cut back, 2 bases at V and 5 bases at J, with 9 bases in the middle. The CDR3 contains 13 residues. CDR3 sequence: CASSLQGGTEAFF. The CDR3 DNA sequence: TGTGCCAGCAGTTTACAGGGTGGGACTGAAGCTTTCTTT.

The table lists this clonotype with a few counts. The chain carries TRBV20-1 and TRBJ2-3, with a tentative D call TRBD2 (6 bases). Between the trimmed V and J ends, which lost 6 bases and 2 bases, there was a span of 21 bases. The CDR3 length is 16 residues. Germline CDR1 DFQATT, CDR2 SNEGSKA (reference sequence). CDR3 protein: CSAEGYSVGPTDTQYF. The CDR3 DNA is TGCAGTGCGGAGGGTTATTCCGTTGGTCCCACAGATACGCAGTATTTT.

This clonotype was picked up a small number of times. The chain combines TRBV4-2 with TRBJ2-7; 10 nucleotides agree with TRBD2. V trimming: 1 base; J trimming: 4 bases; junction bases outside the gene matches: 7. Germline V lookup: CDR1 LGHNA, CDR2 YNFKEQ. The CDR3 is 16 amino acids. DNA of the CDR3: TGTGCCAGCAGCCAAGGGAGCGGGAGGGCCGGGTACGAGCAGTACTTC. Amino acids: CASSQGSGRAGYEQYF.

This chain links TRBV11-3 with TRBJ2-3; D is unclear. The V gene's germline CDR1 is SGHNT and CDR2 YENEEA. CDR3 length: 16 residues. V shed 5 bases and J shed 0 bases, with 15 bases lying between them. CDR3 nucleotides: TGTGCCAGCAGCAAGGGCTTCGCAGGCAGCACAGATACGCAGTATTTT. Amino acids: CASSKGFAGSTDTQYF.

V and J are TRBV20-1 and TRBJ2-1; 9 bases match TRBD2. Germline V lookup: CDR1 DFQATT, CDR2 SNEGSKA (reference sequence). The CDR3 covers 13 residues. V was clipped by 6 bases and J by 9 bases; unmatched bases: 9. This chain's CDR3 is CSAGTSPPPEQFF. The DNA for the CDR3 is TGCAGTGCCGGGACTAGCCCCCCCCCTGAGCAGTTCTTC.

This clonotype has only a few counts. The chain couples TRBV20-1 to TRBJ2-1; 14 nucleotides agree with TRBD2. Germline CDR1 and CDR2: DFQATT and SNEGSKA (reference sequence). This CDR3 contains 19 residues. J was trimmed by 1 base and V by 1 base; bases with no gene match: 9. CDR3 DNA: TGCAGTGCTAGAGCTCGGACTAGCGGGAGGTCCTCTTCCTACAATGAGCAGTTCTTC. It is translated as CSARARTSGRSSSYNEQFF.